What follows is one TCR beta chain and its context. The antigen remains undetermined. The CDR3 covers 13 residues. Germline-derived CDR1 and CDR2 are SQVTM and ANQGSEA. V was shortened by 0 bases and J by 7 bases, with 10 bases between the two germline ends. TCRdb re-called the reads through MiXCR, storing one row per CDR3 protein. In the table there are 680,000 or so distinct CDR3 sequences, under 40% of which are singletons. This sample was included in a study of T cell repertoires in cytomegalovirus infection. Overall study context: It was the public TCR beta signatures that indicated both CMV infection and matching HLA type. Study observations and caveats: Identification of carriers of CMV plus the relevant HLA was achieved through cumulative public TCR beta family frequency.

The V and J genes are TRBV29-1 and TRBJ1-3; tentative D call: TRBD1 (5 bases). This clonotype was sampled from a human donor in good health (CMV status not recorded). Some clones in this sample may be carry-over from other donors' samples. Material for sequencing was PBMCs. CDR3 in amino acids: CSVEDGAENTIYF. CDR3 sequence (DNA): TGCAGCGTTGAAGACGGGGCAGAGAACACCATATATTTT.